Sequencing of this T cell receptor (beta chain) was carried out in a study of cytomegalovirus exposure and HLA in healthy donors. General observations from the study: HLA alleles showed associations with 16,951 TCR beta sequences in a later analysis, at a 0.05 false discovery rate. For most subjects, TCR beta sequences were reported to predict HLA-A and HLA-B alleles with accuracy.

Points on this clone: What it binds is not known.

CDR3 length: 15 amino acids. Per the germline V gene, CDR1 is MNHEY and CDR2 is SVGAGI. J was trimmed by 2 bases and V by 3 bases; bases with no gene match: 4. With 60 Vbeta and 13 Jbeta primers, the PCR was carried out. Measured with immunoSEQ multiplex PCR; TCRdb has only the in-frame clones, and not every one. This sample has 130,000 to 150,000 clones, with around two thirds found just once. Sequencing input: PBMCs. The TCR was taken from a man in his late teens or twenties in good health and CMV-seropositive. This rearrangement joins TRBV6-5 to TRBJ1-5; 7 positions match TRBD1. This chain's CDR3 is CASSYSGTGNQPQHF. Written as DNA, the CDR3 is TGTGCCAGCAGTTATTCCGGGACAGGCAATCAGCCCCAGCATTTT.